The 30 T cell receptor beta chains presented below share a single source sample, sequenced in a study of blood T cell repertoires in COVID-19. Sequencing used immunoSEQ multiplex PCR; TCRdb keeps in-frame clones, though not all of them. The sample comprises about 330,000 clones, roughly nine tenths of which are singletons, and around a sixth rests with the top ten. The source material was PBMCs or T cells enriched from blood (not recorded which). These receptors were obtained from a woman aged 25 to 39 who had recovered from COVID-19.

The rearrangement links TRBV5-5 to TRBJ2-2; 7 positions match TRBD2. The V and J ends lost 2 bases and 6 bases, in that order; junction bases with no gene match: 4. Germline V gene lookup returns CDR1 SGHKS and CDR2 YYEKEE (reference sequence). CDR3 size: 14 residues. The CDR3 region has the DNA TGTGCCAGCAGCTTAGGACTAGTGCCCGGGGAGCTGTTTTTT. Its translation: CASSLGLVPGELFF.

This sequence joins TRBV29-1 and TRBJ2-5, with D tentatively TRBD2 (6 bases). CDR1 and CDR2 (germline): SQVTM, ANQGSEA. V was shortened by 3 bases and J by 9 bases, with 20 bases between the two germline ends. CDR3 length: 14 amino acids. The CDR3 spells CSVDLASAPRAQYF. CDR3 coding DNA: TGCAGCGTTGACTTGGCTAGCGCCCCACGGGCCCAGTACTTC.

V usage is TRBV19 and J usage is TRBJ1-1; the D gene is possibly TRBD1 (6 bases). The CDR3 has 12 residues. V was pared by 5 bases and J by 4 bases, with 8 bases between. The germline gives CDR1 LNHDA, CDR2 SQIVND (reference sequence). The CDR3 spells CASSRGGTEAFF. CDR3 in DNA: TGTGCCAGTAGTCGAGGGGGCACTGAAGCTTTCTTT.

The sample holds a few counts of this clone. The chain employs TRBV27 and TRBJ2-3, with D tentatively TRBD1 (6 bases). This CDR3 has 13 residues. V lost 8 bases to trimming and J lost 0 bases, with 9 bases between them. CDR1 and CDR2 from the germline V gene are MNHEY and SMNVEV (reference sequence). CDR3 DNA: TGTGCCAGCGGGGGCTCTAGCACAGATACGCAGTATTTT. Translation: CASGGSSTDTQYF.

The rearrangement links TRBV28 to TRBJ1-2; no clear D. The V end lost 6 bases, the J end lost 8 bases, and 10 bases lay between the germline ends. The CDR3 contains 11 residues. Looked up from germline, CDR1 is MDHEN and CDR2 is SYDVKM. CDR3: CASSPRQGYTF. The DNA for the CDR3 is TGTGCCAGCAGCCCACGTCAGGGCTACACCTTC.

V gene TRBV19 combines with J gene TRBJ1-6; D remains unclear. V lost 6 bases to trimming and J lost 3 bases, with 12 bases between them. CDR1 and CDR2 from the germline V gene are LNHDA and SQIVND (reference sequence). This CDR3 spans 15 amino acids. CDR3 amino acids: CASSPVSDYNSPLHF. For the CDR3, the DNA is TGTGCCAGTAGCCCCGTTAGTGACTATAATTCACCCCTCCACTTT.

The chain combines TRBV9 with TRBJ1-2; tentative D call: TRBD1 (5 bases). V was cut by 4 bases and J by 2 bases, with 15 bases left in between. Germline V gives CDR1 SGDLS, CDR2 YYNGEE. The CDR3 has 15 amino acids. In DNA form, the CDR3 reads TGTGCCAGCAGCTACGGAAGGGGCGCCAACTATGGCTACACCTTC. This sequence encodes CASSYGRGANYGYTF.

This chain joins TRBV7-3 and TRBJ2-7; 11 nucleotides match TRBD2. The junction had 5 bases not matched to a gene; V was cut back by 5 bases and J by 2 bases. CDR1 is SGHTA, CDR2 FQGTGA, per germline. The CDR3 has 15 residues. The CDR3: CASSDTSGGPYEQYF. CDR3 coding DNA: TGTGCCAGCAGCGATACTAGCGGGGGTCCCTACGAGCAGTACTTC.

V and J are TRBV27 and TRBJ2-5, with TRBD1 matching 11 bases. This CDR3 spans 15 amino acids. Trimming at V came to 4 bases and at J to 4 bases, leaving 5 bases not matched to a gene. Per germline, CDR1 MNHEY and CDR2 SMNVEV (reference sequence). CDR3 nucleotide sequence: TGTGCCAGCAGTTCCGCCGGGACAGGGGGAGAGACCCAGTACTTC. It yields the protein CASSSAGTGGETQYF.

This clone occurred once. DNA for the CDR3: TGCGCCAGCAGCTCTTCGGGAGCCCAAGAGACCCAGTACTTC. Translation: CASSSSGAQETQYF. The V and J genes are TRBV5-1 and TRBJ2-5; D might be TRBD2 (6 bases). CDR3 size: 14 residues. Trimming took 3 bases from V and 1 from J, leaving 10 bases between them. The V gene's germline CDR1 is SGHRS and CDR2 YFSETQ. Variable domain in full (rest from reference TRBV5-1 and TRBJ2-5): KAGVTQTPRYLIKTRGQQVTLSCSPISGHRSVSWYQQTPGQGLQFLFEYFSETQRNKGNFPGRFSGRQFSNSRSEMNVSTLELGDSALYLCASSSSGAQETQYFGPGTRLLVL.

The rearrangement joins TRBV27 to TRBJ1-6; no clear D. V was shortened by 3 bases and J by 7 bases, with 10 bases between the two germline ends. Germline CDR1 and CDR2: MNHEY and SMNVEV (reference sequence). This CDR3 contains 14 residues. The CDR3 nucleotides read TGTGCCAGCAGTTTTGGGCAGCCCAATTCACCCCTCCACTTT. Translation: CASSFGQPNSPLHF.

The rearrangement links TRBV15 to TRBJ1-1; unclear D gene. CDR1 and CDR2 from the germline V gene are LNHNV and YYDKDF (reference sequence). V lost 0 bases and J lost 3, with 5 bases in between. The CDR3 length is 13 residues. In DNA form, the CDR3 reads TGTGCCACCAGCAGAGATACGGACACTGAAGCTTTCTTT. This sequence encodes CATSRDTDTEAFF.

This clone was detected once. The V gene is TRBV7-8, the J gene TRBJ1-4; tentatively, D is TRBD1 (6 bases). The V gene lost 4 bases and the J gene lost 7 bases, with 7 bases spanning the gap. Germline CDR1 reads SGHVS; CDR2 reads FQNEAQ. The CDR3 has 12 residues. In nucleotides, the CDR3 is TGTGCCAGCAGCTCCAGGGGTGAAAAACTGTTTTTT. It is translated as CASSSRGEKLFF.

Regarding this clone: The junction differs from germline at one of its ends, possibly a read error. The chain couples TRBV7-9 to TRBJ2-1; D remains unclear. The germline V gene has CDR1 SEHNR and CDR2 FQNEAQ (reference sequence). CDR3 length: 12 residues. This CDR3 is CASSPRVNGQFF. As DNA, the CDR3 is TGTGCCAGCAGCCCCCGGGTGAATGGGCAGTTCTTC.

The V and J genes are TRBV2 and TRBJ2-5, with a possible D match to TRBD1 (5 bases). This CDR3 region has 14 residues. The V and J ends lost 2 bases and 5 bases respectively, with 12 bases between them. Germline CDR1 SNHLY, CDR2 FYNNEI. The CDR3 nucleotides are TGTGCCAGCAGTGAAACAGGTTTAGGCGAGACCCAGTACTTC. Its translation is CASSETGLGETQYF.

CDR3 coding DNA: TGTGCCAGCAGTTACTCTTCAGGGCACACTGAAGCTTTCTTT. Translated, it gives CASSYSSGHTEAFF. The chain is built from TRBV6-5 and TRBJ1-1; D perhaps matches TRBD1 (5 bases). The germline V gene encodes CDR1 MNHEY and CDR2 SVGAGI. Deletions cut 0 bases from V and 3 bases from J, with 8 bases between. The CDR3 sequence is 14 residues long.

The chain joins TRBV3-1 (or the pseudogene TRBV3-2) to TRBJ2-7; D gene ambiguous. Germline lookup yields CDR1 LGHDT and CDR2 YNNKEL (reference sequence). The germline V and J ends were trimmed by 3 bases and 6 bases, with 18 bases remaining between them. This CDR3 contains 15 residues. DNA of the CDR3: TGTGCCAGCAGCCATGATGGCGGAACCGCTTCCGAGCAGTACTTC. Encoded protein: CASSHDGGTASEQYF.

This clone has only one observation. The V call is TRBV5-1, the J call TRBJ2-5; TRBD1 aligns across 7 bases. The CDR3 contains 13 residues. V was pared by 5 bases and J by 5 bases, with 6 bases of the junction left unmatched. Germline V gene lookup returns CDR1 SGHRS and CDR2 YFSETQ. The CDR3 protein is CASRNRGYETQYF. The CDR3 DNA reads TGCGCCAGCAGAAACAGGGGCTATGAGACCCAGTACTTC.

A remark on this clone: Additional DNA sequences in this sample encode the identical CDR3. The V call is TRBV28, the J call TRBJ2-7; the match to TRBD1 covers 9 bases. Germline V lookup: CDR1 MDHEN, CDR2 SYDVKM. The CDR3 is 15 amino acids. Trimming removed 4 bases from V and 1 base from J; junction bases left unmatched: 5. The DNA for the CDR3 is TGTGCCAGCAGTTCGCCGGGACAGGGTTCCTACGAGCAGTACTTC. Translated, it gives CASSSPGQGSYEQYF.

V is TRBV6-5 and J is TRBJ1-1; D call uncertain. This CDR3 has 14 amino acids. CDR1 is MNHEY, CDR2 SVGAGI, per germline. V lost 5 bases and J 6 bases, leaving 16 bases between the germline ends. The CDR3 DNA sequence: TGTGCCAGCAGTCAAACTCCCTCTCGGGCTGAAGCTTTCTTT. It encodes CASSQTPSRAEAFF.

The chain combines TRBV18 with TRBJ2-2; TRBD2 might be the D (5 bases). Trimming removed 4 bases from V and 9 bases from J, with 15 bases in between. Per the germline V gene, CDR1 is KGHSH and CDR2 is LQKENI. CDR3 length: 14 amino acids. The CDR3 region is CASSQTAGMRELFF. For the CDR3, the DNA is TGTGCCAGCTCACAGACTGCGGGCATGCGGGAGCTGTTTTTT.

This chain links TRBV6-5 with TRBJ1-1; no clear D gene. Between the trimmed V and J ends, which lost 0 bases and 1 base, there was a span of 12 bases. CDR3 length: 16 amino acids. The germline CDR1 and CDR2 sequences are MNHEY and SVGAGI. The DNA of the CDR3 is TGTGCCAGCAGTTACTCGACAACGGCGGGGAACACTGAAGCTTTCTTT. Its translation is CASSYSTTAGNTEAFF.

The chain is built from TRBV13 and TRBJ2-7, with D possibly being TRBD1 (6 bases). The CDR3 runs 14 residues. Trimming took off 7 bases at V and 4 bases at J, with 17 bases between the two ends. The V gene's germline CDR1 is PRHDT and CDR2 FYEKMQ (reference sequence). The CDR3 protein is CASKWRTDKYEQYF. In nucleotides, the CDR3 is TGTGCCAGCAAATGGAGGACAGACAAATACGAGCAGTACTTC.

This chain uses TRBV24-1 with TRBJ1-4, with 7 bases fitting TRBD1. The V gene end was trimmed by 9 bases and the J gene end by 8 bases; junction bases not matched to a gene: 2. Germline lookup yields CDR1 KGHDR and CDR2 SFDVKD. The CDR3 length is 11 residues. The DNA for the CDR3 is TGTGCCACCCAGGGGGAGGAAAAACTGTTTTTT. It encodes CATQGEEKLFF.

This clone was recorded only once. The chain has TRBV10-2 and TRBJ2-1; 13 nucleotides align to TRBD2. The trim removed 2 bases at V and 8 bases at J, leaving 3 bases unmatched. Per the germline V gene, CDR1 is WSHSY and CDR2 is SAAADI. The CDR3 sequence is 15 residues long. As DNA, the CDR3 is TGCGCCAGCAGTGAGAGACTAGCGGGAGGTTATGAGCAGTTCTTC. Residues: CASSERLAGGYEQFF.

This chain links TRBV28 with TRBJ1-2; 8 bases are shared with TRBD1. With V trimmed by 6 bases and J by 3 bases, 9 bases remained unmatched. The CDR3 covers 15 residues. Germline V gene sequence: CDR1 MDHEN, CDR2 SYDVKM. CDR3 coding DNA: TGTGCCAGCAGCACCACTGGACAGGGTGACTATGGCTACACCTTC. It specifies CASSTTGQGDYGYTF.

V gene TRBV3-1 (or the pseudogene TRBV3-2) combines with J gene TRBJ2-7; TRBD1 is a possible D gene (6 bases). The V end lost 1 base, the J end lost 4 bases, and 17 bases lay between the germline ends. The CDR3 has 16 residues. The germline V gene encodes CDR1 LGHDT and CDR2 YNNKEL (reference sequence). The CDR3 protein is CASSQGYRAVGYEQYF. The DNA of the CDR3 is TGTGCCAGCAGCCAAGGGTACAGGGCCGTGGGGTACGAGCAGTACTTC.

The rearrangement links TRBV5-8 to TRBJ1-2; 7 bases align to TRBD1. This CDR3 contains 15 residues. Losses at the gene ends were 5 bases for V and 4 bases for J; bases not matched to a gene: 11. CDR1 and CDR2 from the germline V gene are SGHTS and YDEGEE. The CDR3 coding sequence is TGTGCCAGCAGAAACGACAGGGCACGGGGCTATGGCTACACCTTC. Its translation: CASRNDRARGYGYTF. The variable domain in full, with the rest retrieved from reference TRBV5-8 and TRBJ1-2, is EAGVTQSPTHLIKTRGQQATLRCSPISGHTSVYWYQQALGLGLQFLLWYDEGEERNRGNFPPRFSGRQFPNYSSELNVNALELEDSALYLCASRNDRARGYGYTFGSGTRLTVV.

V gene TRBV5-1 combines with J gene TRBJ1-2, with 7 bases identical to TRBD1. With V trimmed by 3 bases and J by 6 bases, 5 bases remained unmatched. The germline gives CDR1 SGHRS, CDR2 YFSETQ. The CDR3 totals 13 residues. CDR3 nucleotide sequence: TGCGCCAGCAGCTCTTCCGGACAGGATGGCTACACCTTC. Its protein product is CASSSSGQDGYTF.

The chain carries TRBV4-1 and TRBJ1-2, with 7 positions matching TRBD1. Germline CDR1 reads MGHRA; CDR2 reads YSYEKL. Trimming at V came to 2 bases and at J to 4 bases, leaving 4 bases not matched to a gene. The length of the CDR3 is 14 residues. CDR3 DNA sequence: TGCGCCAGCAGCCAATACAGGGGCACCTATGGCTACACCTTC. Translated, it gives CASSQYRGTYGYTF.